These T cell receptor beta chains were read from a single sample in a study of CD8 T cells in ankylosing spondylitis. In TCRdb, the 5' RACE reads were re-called with MiXCR into one record per CDR3 protein. This table holds 250,000 to 350,000 distinct CDR3 sequences, under 25% found once. The source material was blood, either unsorted or a sorted T cell fraction (not recorded which). The receptors derive from a female donor with ankylosing spondylitis or in good health (not recorded which). CDR3s include the opening cysteine and the closing phenylalanine or tryptophan. D genes are given only for firm matches. A clone size is listed for some rows: how often the clone was seen (once, few, many), or a class if it is expanded.

DNA: TGTGCCAGCAGTCCCGACGAAGAGACGCAGTATTTT; CDR3: CASSPDEETQYF; V: TRBV12-3/TRBV12-4; D: NA; J: TRBJ2-3; size: many
DNA: TGTGCCACCAGTGTTTTACAGAGTAGCAATCAGCCCCAGCATTTT; CDR3: CATSVLQSSNQPQHF; V: TRBV24-1; D: NA; J: TRBJ1-5; size: NA
DNA: TGTGCCAGCAGTCTACGGACTAGCGGGATGTACAATGAGCAGTTCTTC; CDR3: CASSLRTSGMYNEQFF; V: TRBV12-3/TRBV12-4; D: TRBD2; J: TRBJ2-1; size: many
DNA: TGTGCCAGCAGCCAAGGGTCCGGGGGTATTGAAGCTTTCTTT; CDR3: CASSQGSGGIEAFF; V: TRBV3-1; D: NA; J: TRBJ1-1; size: few
DNA: TGTGCCAGCCGCCAGCCAGGACTAGCGAGCTACGAGCAGTACTTC; CDR3: CASRQPGLASYEQYF; V: TRBV6-2/TRBV6-3; D: TRBD2; J: TRBJ2-7; size: NA
DNA: TGTGCCACCAGTGATGGGGACAGGGACAATGAGCAGTTCTTC; CDR3: CATSDGDRDNEQFF; V: TRBV24-1; D: TRBD1; J: TRBJ2-1; size: NA
DNA: TGCGCCAGCAGCCTCTCGTTCGATCTCTATGGCTACACCTTC; CDR3: CASSLSFDLYGYTF; V: TRBV5-1; D: NA; J: TRBJ1-2; size: NA
DNA: TGTGCCAGCAGCCCCCGGACACAGAACTATGGCTACACCTTC; CDR3: CASSPRTQNYGYTF; V: TRBV7-2; D: NA; J: TRBJ1-2; size: NA
DNA: TGTGCCAGCAGTACCGTCCTCTACAATGAGCAGTTCTTC; CDR3: CASSTVLYNEQFF; V: TRBV2; D: NA; J: TRBJ2-1; size: many
DNA: TGCGCCAGCAGCCCCTCTAGCGGGAGGGATACGCAGTATTTT; CDR3: CASSPSSGRDTQYF; V: TRBV5-1; D: TRBD2; J: TRBJ2-3; size: NA
DNA: TGTGCCACCAGCAGAGATGCGGCAGGGGTTGGCTACACCTTC; CDR3: CATSRDAAGVGYTF; V: TRBV15; D: NA; J: TRBJ1-2; size: few
DNA: TGTGCCAGTCATAGCGGGAGGGTAGATACGCAGTATTTT; CDR3: CASHSGRVDTQYF; V: TRBV12-3/TRBV12-4; D: TRBD2; J: TRBJ2-3; size: NA
DNA: TGTGCCAGCAGACCGGGACTAGGTTCCTACGAGCAGTACTTC; CDR3: CASRPGLGSYEQYF; V: TRBV7-9; D: TRBD2; J: TRBJ2-7; size: many
DNA: TGCAGCGTTGCGATAGCGGGAGAAGAGACCCAGTACTTC; CDR3: CSVAIAGEETQYF; V: TRBV29-1; D: TRBD2; J: TRBJ2-5; size: many